The present TCR beta chain was sequenced within a study of blood T cells in healthy people across ages. CDR1 SGHRS and CDR2 YFSETQ come from the germline V gene. The length of the CDR3 is 16 residues. The V and J ends lost 0 bases and 0 bases respectively, with 11 bases between them. Primers used in a second PCR of about 7 to 11 cycles were a sample-barcoded 5' primer and a J-beta primer mix. Via MiXCR, TCRdb re-called the 5' RACE reads, giving one row per CDR3 protein. The table includes about a million distinct CDR3 sequences, roughly 50% detected once. This clonotype has only one observation. The V gene is TRBV5-1, the J gene TRBJ2-3; D is ambiguous. What was sequenced was blood. The clonotype was recovered from a man aged 25 to 45 in good health. CDR3 DNA: TGCGCCAGCAGCTTGGATCCGGAGCTCAGCACAGATACGCAGTATTTT. Translation gives CASSLDPELSTDTQYF. The variable domain in full, with the rest retrieved from reference TRBV5-1 and TRBJ2-3, is KAGVTQTPRYLIKTRGQQVTLSCSPISGHRSVSWYQQTPGQGLQFLFEYFSETQRNKGNFPGRFSGRQFSNSRSEMNVSTLELGDSALYLCASSLDPELSTDTQYFGPGTRLTVL.